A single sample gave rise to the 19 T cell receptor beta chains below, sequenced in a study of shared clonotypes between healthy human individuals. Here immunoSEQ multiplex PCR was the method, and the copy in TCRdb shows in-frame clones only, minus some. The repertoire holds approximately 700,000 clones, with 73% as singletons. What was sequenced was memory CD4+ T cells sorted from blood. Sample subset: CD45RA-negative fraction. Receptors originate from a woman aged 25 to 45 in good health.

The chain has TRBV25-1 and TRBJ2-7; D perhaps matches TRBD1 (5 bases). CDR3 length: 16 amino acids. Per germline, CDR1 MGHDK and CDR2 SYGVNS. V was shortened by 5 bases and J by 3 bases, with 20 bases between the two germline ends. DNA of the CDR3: TGTGCCAGCAGTCCTGGGTCGACAGCGTCCTACTACGAGCAGTACTTC. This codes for CASSPGSTASYYEQYF.

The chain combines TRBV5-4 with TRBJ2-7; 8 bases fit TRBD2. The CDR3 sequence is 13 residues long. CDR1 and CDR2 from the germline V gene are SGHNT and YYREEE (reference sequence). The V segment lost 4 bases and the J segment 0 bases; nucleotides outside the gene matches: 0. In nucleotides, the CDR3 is TGTGCCAGCAGCACTAGCGGCTCCTACGAGCAGTACTTC. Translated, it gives CASSTSGSYEQYF. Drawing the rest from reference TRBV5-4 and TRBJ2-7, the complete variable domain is ETGVTQSPTHLIKTRGQQVTLRCSSQSGHNTVSWYQQALGQGPQFIFQYYREEENGRGNFPPRFSGLQFPNYSSELNVNALELDDSALYLCASSTSGSYEQYFGPGTRLTVT.

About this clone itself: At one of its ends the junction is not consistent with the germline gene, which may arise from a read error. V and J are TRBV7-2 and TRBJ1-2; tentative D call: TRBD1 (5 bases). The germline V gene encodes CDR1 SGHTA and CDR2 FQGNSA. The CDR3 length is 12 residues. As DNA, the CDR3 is TGTGCCAGCAGCCCGTATCTCCGGGACCCGCTCTTC. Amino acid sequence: CASSPYLRDPLF.

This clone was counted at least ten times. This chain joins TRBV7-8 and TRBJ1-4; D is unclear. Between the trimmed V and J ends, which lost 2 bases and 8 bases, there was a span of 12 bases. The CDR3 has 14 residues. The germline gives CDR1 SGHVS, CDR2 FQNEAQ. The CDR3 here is CASSLWAMGEKLFF. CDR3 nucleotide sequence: TGTGCCAGCAGCTTATGGGCTATGGGGGAAAAACTGTTTTTT.

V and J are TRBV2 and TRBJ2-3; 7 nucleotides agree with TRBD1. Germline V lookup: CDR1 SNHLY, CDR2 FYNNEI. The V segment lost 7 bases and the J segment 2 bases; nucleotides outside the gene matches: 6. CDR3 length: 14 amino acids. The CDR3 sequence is CASNPGTATDTQYF. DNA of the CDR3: TGTGCCAGCAATCCCGGGACAGCCACAGATACGCAGTATTTT.

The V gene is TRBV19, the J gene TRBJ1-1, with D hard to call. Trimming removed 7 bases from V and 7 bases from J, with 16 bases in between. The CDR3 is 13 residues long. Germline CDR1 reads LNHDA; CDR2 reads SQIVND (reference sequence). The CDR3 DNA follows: TGTGCCAGTATAGGCCTTAACTCGCATGAAGCTTTCTTT. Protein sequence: CASIGLNSHEAFF.

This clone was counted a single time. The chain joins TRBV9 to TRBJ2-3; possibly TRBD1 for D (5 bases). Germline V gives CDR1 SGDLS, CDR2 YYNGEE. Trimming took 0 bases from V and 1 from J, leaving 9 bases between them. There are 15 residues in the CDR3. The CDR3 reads CASSVAGPGTDTQYF. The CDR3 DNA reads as TGTGCCAGCAGCGTAGCAGGGCCGGGCACAGATACGCAGTATTTT.

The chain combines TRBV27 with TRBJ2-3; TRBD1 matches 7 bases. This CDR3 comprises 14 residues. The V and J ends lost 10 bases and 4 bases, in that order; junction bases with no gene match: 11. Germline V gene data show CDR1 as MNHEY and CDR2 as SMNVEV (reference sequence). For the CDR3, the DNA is TGTGCCACCGGAAACAGGGGTGGGGCAGATACGCAGTATTTT. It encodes CATGNRGGADTQYF.

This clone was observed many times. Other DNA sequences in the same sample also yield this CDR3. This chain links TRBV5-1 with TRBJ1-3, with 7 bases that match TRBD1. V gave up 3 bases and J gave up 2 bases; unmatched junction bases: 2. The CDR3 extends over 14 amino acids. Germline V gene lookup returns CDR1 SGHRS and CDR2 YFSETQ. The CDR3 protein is CASSSGTAGNTIYF. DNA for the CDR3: TGCGCCAGCAGCTCCGGGACAGCTGGAAACACCATATATTTT.

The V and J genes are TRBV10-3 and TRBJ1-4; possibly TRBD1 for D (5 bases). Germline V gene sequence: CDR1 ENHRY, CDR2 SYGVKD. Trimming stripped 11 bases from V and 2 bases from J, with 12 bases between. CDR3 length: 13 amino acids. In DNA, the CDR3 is TGTGCCTCGAGGGGAGGGACTAATGAAAAACTGTTTTTT. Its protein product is CASRGGTNEKLFF.

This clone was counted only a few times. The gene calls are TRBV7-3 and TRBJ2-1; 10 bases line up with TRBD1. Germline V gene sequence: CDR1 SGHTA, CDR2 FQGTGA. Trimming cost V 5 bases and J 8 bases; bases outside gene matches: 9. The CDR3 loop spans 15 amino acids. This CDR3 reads CASSPDRGRIDEQFF. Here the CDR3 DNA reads TGTGCCAGCAGCCCGGACAGGGGGAGGATCGATGAGCAGTTCTTC.

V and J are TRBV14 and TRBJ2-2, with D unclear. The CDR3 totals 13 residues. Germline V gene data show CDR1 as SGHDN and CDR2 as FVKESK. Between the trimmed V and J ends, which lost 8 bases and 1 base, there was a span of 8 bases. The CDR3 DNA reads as TGTGCCAGCCACGTGGGGAACACCGGGGAGCTGTTTTTT. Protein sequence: CASHVGNTGELFF.

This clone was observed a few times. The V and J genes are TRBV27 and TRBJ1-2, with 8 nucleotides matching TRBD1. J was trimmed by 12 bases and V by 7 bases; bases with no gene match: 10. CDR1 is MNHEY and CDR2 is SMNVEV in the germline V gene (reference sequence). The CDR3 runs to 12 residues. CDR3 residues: CASTFGDRSNTF. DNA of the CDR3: TGTGCCAGCACCTTCGGGGACAGGAGCAACACCTTC.

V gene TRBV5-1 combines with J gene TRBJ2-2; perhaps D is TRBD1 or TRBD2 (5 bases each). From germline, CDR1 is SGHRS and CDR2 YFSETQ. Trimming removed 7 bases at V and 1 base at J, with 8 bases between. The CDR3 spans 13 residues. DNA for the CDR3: TGCGCCAGCCGGGACGAGAACACCGGGGAGCTGTTTTTT. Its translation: CASRDENTGELFF. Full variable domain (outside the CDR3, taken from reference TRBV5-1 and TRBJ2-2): KAGVTQTPRYLIKTRGQQVTLSCSPISGHRSVSWYQQTPGQGLQFLFEYFSETQRNKGNFPGRFSGRQFSNSRSEMNVSTLELGDSALYLCASRDENTGELFFGEGSRLTVL.

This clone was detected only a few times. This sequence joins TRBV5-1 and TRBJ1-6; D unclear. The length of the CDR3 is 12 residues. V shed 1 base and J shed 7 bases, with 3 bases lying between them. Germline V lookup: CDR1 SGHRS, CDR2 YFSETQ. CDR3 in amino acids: CASSLPNSPLHF. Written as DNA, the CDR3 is TGCGCCAGCAGCTTGCCAAATTCACCCCTCCACTTT.

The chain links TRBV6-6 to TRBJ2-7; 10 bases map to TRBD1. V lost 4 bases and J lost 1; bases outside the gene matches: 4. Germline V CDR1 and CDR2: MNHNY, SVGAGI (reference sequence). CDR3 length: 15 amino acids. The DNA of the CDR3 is TGTGCCAGCAGTTTCCGGACAGGGGGATCCTACGAGCAGTACTTC. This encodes CASSFRTGGSYEQYF.

The CDR3 loop reads CATSRVGRSSTDTQYF. CDR3 nucleotide sequence: TGTGCCACCAGCAGAGTAGGGCGTTCCAGCACAGATACGCAGTATTTT. The rearrangement links TRBV15 to TRBJ2-3; D gene ambiguous. The germline V gene has CDR1 LNHNV and CDR2 YYDKDF (reference sequence). This CDR3 has 16 residues. Trimming shortened V by 1 base and J by 0 bases, and 11 bases separated the two germline ends. The entire variable domain, with the rest obtained from reference TRBV15 and TRBJ2-3, is as follows: DAMVIQNPRYQVTQFGKPVTLSCSQTLNHNVMYWYQQKSSQAPKLLFHYYDKDFNNEADTPDNFQSRRPNTSFCFLDIRSPGLGDTAMYLCATSRVGRSSTDTQYFGPGTRLTVL.

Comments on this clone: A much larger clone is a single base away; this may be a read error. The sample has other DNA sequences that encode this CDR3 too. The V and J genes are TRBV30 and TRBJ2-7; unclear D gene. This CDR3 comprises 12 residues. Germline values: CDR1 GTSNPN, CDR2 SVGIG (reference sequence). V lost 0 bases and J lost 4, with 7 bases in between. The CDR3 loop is CAWSVLGYEQYF. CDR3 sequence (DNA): TGTGCCTGGAGTGTACTGGGGTACGAGCAGTACTTC.

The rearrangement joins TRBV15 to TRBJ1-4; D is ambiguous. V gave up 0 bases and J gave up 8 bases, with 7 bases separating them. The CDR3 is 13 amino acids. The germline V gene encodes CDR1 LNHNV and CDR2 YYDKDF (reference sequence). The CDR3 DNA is TGTGCCACCAGCAGAGATCAGAACGAAAAACTGTTTTTT. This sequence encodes CATSRDQNEKLFF.